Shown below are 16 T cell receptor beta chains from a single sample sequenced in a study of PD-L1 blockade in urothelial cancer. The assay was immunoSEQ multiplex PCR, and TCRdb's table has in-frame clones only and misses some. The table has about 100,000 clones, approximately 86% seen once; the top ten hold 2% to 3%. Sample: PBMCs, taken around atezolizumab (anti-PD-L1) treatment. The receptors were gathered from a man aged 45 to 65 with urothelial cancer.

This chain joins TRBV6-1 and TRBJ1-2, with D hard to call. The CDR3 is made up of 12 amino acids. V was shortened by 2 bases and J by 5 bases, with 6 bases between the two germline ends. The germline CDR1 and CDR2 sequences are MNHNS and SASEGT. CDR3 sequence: CASSEIGYGYTF. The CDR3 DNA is TGTGCCAGCAGTGAAATCGGTTATGGCTACACCTTC.

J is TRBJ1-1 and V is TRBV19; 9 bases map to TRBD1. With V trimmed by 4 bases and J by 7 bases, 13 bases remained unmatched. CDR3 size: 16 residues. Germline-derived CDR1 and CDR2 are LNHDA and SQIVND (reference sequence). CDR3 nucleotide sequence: TGTGCCAGTAGTACGCATCGGGGACAGGGAATCGGTGAAGCTTTCTTT. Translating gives CASSTHRGQGIGEAFF.

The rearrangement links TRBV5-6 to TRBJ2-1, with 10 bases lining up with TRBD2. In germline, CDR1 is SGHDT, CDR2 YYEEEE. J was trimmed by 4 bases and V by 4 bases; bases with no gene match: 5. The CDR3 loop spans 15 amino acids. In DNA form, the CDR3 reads TGTGCCAGCAGCCCCTGGACTAGCGGTTACAATGAGCAGTTCTTC. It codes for CASSPWTSGYNEQFF.

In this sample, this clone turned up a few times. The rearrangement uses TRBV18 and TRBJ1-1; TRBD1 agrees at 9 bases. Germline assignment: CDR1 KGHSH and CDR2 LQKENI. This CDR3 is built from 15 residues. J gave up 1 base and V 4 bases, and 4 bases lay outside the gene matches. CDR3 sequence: CASSLVGQGNTEAFF. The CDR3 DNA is TGTGCCAGCTCACTGGTGGGACAGGGGAACACTGAAGCTTTCTTT.

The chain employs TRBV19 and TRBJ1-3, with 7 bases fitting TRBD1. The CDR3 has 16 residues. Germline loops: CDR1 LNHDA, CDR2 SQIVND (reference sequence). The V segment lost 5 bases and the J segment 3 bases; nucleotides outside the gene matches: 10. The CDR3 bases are TGTGCCAGTAGTTACTACGGGACAGCGCTTGGAAACACCATATATTTT. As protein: CASSYYGTALGNTIYF.

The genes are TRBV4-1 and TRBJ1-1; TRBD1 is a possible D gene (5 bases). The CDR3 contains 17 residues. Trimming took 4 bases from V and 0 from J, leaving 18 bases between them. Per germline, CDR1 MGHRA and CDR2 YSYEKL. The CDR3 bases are TGCGCCAGCAGCCCAGCCAAGATAACAGGTATGAACACTGAAGCTTTCTTT. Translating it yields CASSPAKITGMNTEAFF.

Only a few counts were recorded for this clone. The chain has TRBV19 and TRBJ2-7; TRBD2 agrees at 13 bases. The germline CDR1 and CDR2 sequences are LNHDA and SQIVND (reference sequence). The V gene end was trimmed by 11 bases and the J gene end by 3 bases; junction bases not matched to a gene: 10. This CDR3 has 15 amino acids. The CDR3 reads CAGLAGEGRHYEQYF. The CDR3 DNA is TGTGCCGGACTAGCGGGAGAAGGGAGGCACTACGAGCAGTACTTC.

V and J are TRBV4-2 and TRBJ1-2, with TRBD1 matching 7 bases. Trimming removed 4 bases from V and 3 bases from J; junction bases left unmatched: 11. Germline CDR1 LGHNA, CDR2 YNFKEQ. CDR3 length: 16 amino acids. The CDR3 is CASSPTIDRADYGYTF. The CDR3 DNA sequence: TGTGCCAGCAGCCCAACGATAGACAGGGCGGACTATGGCTACACCTTC.

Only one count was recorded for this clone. The CDR3: CASRQGARGEQYF. The DNA for the CDR3 is TGTGCCAGCAGACAGGGGGCTCGGGGCGAGCAGTACTTC. This chain links TRBV6-4 with TRBJ2-7; 9 nucleotides align to TRBD1. Per germline, CDR1 MRHNA and CDR2 SNTAGT. Germline trimming cut 6 bases from V and 6 bases from J; bases unmatched to any gene: 6. This CDR3 spans 13 amino acids.

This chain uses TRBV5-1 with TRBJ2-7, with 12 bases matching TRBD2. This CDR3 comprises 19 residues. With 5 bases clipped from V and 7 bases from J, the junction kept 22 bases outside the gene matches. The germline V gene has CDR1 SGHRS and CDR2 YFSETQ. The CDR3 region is CASSHPSGRAGLPLGEQYF. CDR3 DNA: TGCGCCAGCAGTCATCCTAGCGGGAGGGCCGGGCTCCCTCTTGGGGAGCAGTACTTC.

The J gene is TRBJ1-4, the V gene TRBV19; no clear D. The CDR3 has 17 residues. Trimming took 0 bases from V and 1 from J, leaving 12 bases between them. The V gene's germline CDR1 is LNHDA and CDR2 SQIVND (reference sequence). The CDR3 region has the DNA TGTGCCAGTAGTATAGATTCGGGTCGGTTAACTAATGAAAAACTGTTTTTT. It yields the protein CASSIDSGRLTNEKLFF.

The CDR3 region is CAAFPRETGGYNEQFF. The CDR3 bases are TGTGCCGCGTTTCCGAGGGAGACAGGGGGTTACAATGAGCAGTTCTTC. The chain links TRBV10-3 to TRBJ2-1; 9 bases agree with TRBD1. The CDR3 totals 16 residues. Germline trimming cut 11 bases from V and 4 bases from J; bases unmatched to any gene: 15. The V gene's germline CDR1 is ENHRY and CDR2 SYGVKD.

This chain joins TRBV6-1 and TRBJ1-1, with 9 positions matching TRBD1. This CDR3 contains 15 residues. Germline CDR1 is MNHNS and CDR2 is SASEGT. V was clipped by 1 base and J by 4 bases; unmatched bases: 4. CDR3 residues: CASSEDRGPGTEAFF. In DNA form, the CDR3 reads TGTGCCAGCAGTGAAGACAGGGGGCCGGGCACTGAAGCTTTCTTT.

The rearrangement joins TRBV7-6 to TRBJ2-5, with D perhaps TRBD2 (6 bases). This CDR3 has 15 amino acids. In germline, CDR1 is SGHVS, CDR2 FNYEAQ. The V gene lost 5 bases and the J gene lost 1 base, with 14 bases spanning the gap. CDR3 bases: TGTGCCAGCAGCCGTGCCCAGGGACTCCAAGAGACCCAGTACTTC. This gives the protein CASSRAQGLQETQYF. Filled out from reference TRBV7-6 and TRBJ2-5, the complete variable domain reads GAGVSQSPRYKVTKRGQDVALRCDPISGHVSLYWYRQALGQGPEFLTYFNYEAQQDKSGLPNDRFSAERPEGSISTLTIQRTEQRDSAMYRCASSRAQGLQETQYFGPGTRLLVL.

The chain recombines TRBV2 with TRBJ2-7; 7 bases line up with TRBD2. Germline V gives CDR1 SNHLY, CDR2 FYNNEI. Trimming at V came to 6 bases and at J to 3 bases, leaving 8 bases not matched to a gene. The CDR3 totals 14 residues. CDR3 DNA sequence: TGTGCCAGCAGAAGGCGGGAGTCGGTCTACGAGCAGTACTTC. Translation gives CASRRRESVYEQYF.

CDR3 coding DNA: TGCGCCAGCAGCTTCCGGGGGCAAGAGACCCAGTACTTC. Translated, it gives CASSFRGQETQYF. The V gene is TRBV5-1, the J gene TRBJ2-5, with D possibly being TRBD2 (6 bases). V lost 2 bases and J lost 2, with 7 bases in between. This CDR3 has 13 amino acids. Looked up from germline, CDR1 is SGHRS and CDR2 is YFSETQ.